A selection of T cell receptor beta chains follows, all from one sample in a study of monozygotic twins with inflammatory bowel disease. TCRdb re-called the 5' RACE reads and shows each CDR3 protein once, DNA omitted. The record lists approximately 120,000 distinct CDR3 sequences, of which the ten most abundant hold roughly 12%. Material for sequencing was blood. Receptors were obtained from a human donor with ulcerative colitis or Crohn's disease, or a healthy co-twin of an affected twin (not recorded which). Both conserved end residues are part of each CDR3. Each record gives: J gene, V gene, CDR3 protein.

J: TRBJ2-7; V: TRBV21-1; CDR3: CASTLRAGEQYF
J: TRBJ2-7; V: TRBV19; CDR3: CASSITTSGGPTYEQYF
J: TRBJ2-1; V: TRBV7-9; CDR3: CAGELSGAADNEQFF
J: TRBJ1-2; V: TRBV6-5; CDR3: CASSPGADYGYTF
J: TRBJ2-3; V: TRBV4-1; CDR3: CASSQALAVPTDTQYF
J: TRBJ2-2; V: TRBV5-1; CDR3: CASSTEGTGDTGELFF
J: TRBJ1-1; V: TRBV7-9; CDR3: CASSPGTGGGAFF
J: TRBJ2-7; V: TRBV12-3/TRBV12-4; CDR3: CASSLRIYEQYF
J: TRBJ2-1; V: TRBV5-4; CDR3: CASSRERYNEQFF
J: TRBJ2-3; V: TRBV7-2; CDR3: CASSAELAGGGDTQYF
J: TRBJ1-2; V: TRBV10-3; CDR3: CAISEESYGYTF
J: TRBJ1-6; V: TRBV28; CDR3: CASRPSEGTGSPLHF
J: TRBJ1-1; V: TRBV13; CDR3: CASSLNPQGAGTEAFF
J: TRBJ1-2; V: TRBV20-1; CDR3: CSARSGGYDYGYTF
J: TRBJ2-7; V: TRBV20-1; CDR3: CSAPPTGSAYEQYF
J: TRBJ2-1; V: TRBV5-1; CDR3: CASSPTRAVYNEQFF
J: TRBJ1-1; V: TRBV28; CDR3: CASSLYTQGASF
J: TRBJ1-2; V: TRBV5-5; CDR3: CASSFAQDGYTF
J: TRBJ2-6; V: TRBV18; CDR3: CASSPRGQGASRANVLTF
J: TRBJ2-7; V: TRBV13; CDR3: CASSSHPPENWGRVEQYF
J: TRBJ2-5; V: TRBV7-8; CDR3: CASSPGRGRETQYF
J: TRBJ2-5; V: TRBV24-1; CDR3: CATSDPGQGRETQYF
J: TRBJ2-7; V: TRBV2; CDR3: CASLRTVSSYEQYF
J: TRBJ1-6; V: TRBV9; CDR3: CASSARSSYNSPLHF
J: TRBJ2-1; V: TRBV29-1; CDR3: CSVDLSGGRGEQFF
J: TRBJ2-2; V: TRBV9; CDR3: CASSIDQVTGELFF
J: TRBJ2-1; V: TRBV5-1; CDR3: CASSLGTDILEQFF
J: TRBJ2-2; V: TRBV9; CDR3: CASSEGLAGGPTGELFF
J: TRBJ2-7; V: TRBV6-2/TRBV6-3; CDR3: CASSYEVGYEQYF
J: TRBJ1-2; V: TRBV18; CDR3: CASSPQENRGFGYTF
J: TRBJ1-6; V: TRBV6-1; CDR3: CASSEARHADNSPLHF
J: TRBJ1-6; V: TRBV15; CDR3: CATSSDRTDYSPLHF
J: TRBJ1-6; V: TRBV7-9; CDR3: CASSLVSGHSPLHF
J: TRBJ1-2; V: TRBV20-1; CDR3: CSARDNRVEGYTF
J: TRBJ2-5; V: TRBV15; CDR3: CATSSGRRETQYF
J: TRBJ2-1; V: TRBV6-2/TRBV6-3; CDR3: CASRRQGVVSYNEQFF
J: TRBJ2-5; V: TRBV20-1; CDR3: CSAEDYQETQYF
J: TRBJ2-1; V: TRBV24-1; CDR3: CATSRETSVDEQFF
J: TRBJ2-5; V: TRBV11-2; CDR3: CASSPYLTSGGYQETQYF
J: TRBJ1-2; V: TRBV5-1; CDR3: CASRVTGQDYGYTF
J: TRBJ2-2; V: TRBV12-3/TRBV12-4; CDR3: CASTRLRDRGPNTGELFF
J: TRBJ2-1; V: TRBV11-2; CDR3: CASRSLAGVHNEQFF
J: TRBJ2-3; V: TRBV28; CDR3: CASSLGTRKSDTQYF
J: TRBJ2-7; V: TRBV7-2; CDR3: CASSLGQLNSYEQYF
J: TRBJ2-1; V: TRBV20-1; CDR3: CSAQGSGYNEQFF
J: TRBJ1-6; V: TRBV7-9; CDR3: CASSLTGFNSPLHF
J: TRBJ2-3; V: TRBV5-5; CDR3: CASRPPRPMGTDTQYF
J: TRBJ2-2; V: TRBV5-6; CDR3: CASRQGSGELFF
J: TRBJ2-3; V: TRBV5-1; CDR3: CASSLASGLAGNTDTQYF
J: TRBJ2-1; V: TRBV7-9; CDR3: CASSLDSGGVEQFF
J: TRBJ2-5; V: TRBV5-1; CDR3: CASSFRQVTETQYF
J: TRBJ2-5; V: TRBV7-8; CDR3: CASRPGIQETQYF
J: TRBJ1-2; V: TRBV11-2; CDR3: CASSLGEGLYGYTF
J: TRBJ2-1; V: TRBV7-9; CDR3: CASSSPIIRNEQFF
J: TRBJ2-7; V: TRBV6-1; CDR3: CASSERGALEQHF
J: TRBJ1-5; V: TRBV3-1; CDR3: CASSQAQSNQPQHF